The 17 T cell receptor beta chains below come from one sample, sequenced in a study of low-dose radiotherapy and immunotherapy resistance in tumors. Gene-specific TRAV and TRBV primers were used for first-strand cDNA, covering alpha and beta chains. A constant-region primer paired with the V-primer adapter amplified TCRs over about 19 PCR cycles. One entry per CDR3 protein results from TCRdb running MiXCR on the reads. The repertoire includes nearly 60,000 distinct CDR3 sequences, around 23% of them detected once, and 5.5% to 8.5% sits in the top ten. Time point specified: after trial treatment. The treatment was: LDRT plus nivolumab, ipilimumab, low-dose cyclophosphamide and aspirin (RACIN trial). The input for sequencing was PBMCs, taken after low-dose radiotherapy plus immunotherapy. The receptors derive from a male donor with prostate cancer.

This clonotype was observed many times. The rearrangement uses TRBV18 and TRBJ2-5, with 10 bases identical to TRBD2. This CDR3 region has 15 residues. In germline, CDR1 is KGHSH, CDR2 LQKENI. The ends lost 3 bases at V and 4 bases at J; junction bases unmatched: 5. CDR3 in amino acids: CASSPSAGGLETQYF. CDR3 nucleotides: TGTGCCAGCTCACCCTCAGCGGGGGGGCTAGAGACCCAGTACTTC.

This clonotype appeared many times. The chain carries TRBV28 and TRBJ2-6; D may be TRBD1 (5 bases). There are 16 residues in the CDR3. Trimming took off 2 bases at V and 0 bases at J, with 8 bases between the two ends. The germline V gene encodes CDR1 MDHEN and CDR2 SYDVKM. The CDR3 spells CASSLDRYSGANVLTF. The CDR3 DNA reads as TGTGCCAGCAGTTTAGACAGATACTCTGGGGCCAACGTCCTGACTTTC. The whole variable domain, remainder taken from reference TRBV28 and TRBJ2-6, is DVKVTQSSRYLVKRTGEKVFLECVQDMDHENMFWYRQDPGLGLRLIYFSYDVKMKEKGDIPEGYSVSREKKERFSLILESASTNQTSMYLCASSLDRYSGANVLTFGAGSRLTVL.

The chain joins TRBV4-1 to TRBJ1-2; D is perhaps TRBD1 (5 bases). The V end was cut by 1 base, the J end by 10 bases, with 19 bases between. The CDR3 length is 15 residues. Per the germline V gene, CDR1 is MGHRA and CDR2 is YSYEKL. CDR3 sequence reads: CASSQGWGVNYDYTF. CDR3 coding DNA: TGCGCCAGCAGCCAAGGCTGGGGGGTGAACTACGACTACACCTTC.

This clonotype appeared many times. The chain's CDR3 is CASSLEVMKQFF. The CDR3 DNA reads as TGTGCCAGCAGTTTAGAAGTAATGAAGCAGTTCTTC. The chain couples TRBV12-3 or TRBV12-4 to TRBJ2-1, with D hard to call. The CDR3 has 12 amino acids. With 1 base removed from V and 11 bases from J, the gap between germline ends came to 9 bases.

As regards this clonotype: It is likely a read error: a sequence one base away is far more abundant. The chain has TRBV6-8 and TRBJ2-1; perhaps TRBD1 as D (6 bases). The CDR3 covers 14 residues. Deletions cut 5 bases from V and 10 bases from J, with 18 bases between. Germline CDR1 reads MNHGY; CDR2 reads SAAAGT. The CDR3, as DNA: TGTGCCAGCAGTGTAGGACAGAGCTCCTACGAGCAGTTCTTC. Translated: CASSVGQSSYEQFF.

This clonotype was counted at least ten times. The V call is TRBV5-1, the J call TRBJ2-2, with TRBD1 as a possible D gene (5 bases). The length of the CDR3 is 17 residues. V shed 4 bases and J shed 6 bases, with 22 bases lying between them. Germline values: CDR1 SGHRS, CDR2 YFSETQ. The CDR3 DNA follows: TGCGCCAGCAGCCAACTCAACAGGACGTCCCGTCCCGGGGAGCTGTTTTTT. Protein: CASSQLNRTSRPGELFF.

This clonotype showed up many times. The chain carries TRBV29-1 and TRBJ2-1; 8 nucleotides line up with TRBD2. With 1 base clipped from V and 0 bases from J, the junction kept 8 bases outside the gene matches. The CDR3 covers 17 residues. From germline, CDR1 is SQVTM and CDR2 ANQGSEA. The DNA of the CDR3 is TGCAGCGTTGAAGTATTAACTAGCGGAAGCTCCTACAATGAGCAGTTCTTC. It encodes CSVEVLTSGSSYNEQFF.

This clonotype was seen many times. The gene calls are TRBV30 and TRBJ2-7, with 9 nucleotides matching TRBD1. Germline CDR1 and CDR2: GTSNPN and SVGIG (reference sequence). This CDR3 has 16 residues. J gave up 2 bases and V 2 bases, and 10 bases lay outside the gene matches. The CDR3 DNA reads TGTGCCTGGAGTCCCGGGACAGGGTCCCAGCCCTACGAGCAGTACTTC. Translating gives CAWSPGTGSQPYEQYF.

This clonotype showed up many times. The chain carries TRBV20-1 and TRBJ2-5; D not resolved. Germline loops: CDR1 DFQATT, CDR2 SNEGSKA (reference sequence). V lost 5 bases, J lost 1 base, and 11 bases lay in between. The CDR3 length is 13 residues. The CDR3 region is CSAPQIPQETQYF. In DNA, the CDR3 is TGCAGTGCTCCACAGATTCCCCAAGAGACCCAGTACTTC.

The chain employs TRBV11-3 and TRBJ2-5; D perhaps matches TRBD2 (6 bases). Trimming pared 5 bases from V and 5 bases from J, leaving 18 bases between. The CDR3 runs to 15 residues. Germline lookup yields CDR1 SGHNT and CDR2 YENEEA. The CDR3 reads CASSQSVGGRETQYF. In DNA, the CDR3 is TGTGCCAGCAGCCAATCGGTGGGGGGTAGGGAGACCCAGTACTTC.

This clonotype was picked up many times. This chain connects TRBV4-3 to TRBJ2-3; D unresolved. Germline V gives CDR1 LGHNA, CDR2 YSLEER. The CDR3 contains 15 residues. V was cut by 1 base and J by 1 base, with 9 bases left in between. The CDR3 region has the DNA TGCGCCAGCAGCCAAGGGGCCCAGGGCACAGATACGCAGTATTTT. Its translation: CASSQGAQGTDTQYF.

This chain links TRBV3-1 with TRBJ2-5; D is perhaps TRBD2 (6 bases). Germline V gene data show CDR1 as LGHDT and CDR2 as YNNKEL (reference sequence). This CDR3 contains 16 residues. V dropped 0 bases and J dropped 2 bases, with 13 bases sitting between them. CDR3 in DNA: TGTGCCAGCAGCCAAGAACGGCTAGCGCGACAAGAGACCCAGTACTTC. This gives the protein CASSQERLARQETQYF.

The CDR3 sequence is CASSQSVEAFF. DNA for the CDR3: TGTGCCAGCAGCCAATCGGTTGAAGCTTTCTTT. J is TRBJ1-1 and V is TRBV14; unclear D gene. This CDR3 is built from 11 residues. The V gene's germline CDR1 is SGHDN and CDR2 FVKESK. Trimming pared 2 bases from V and 7 bases from J, leaving 5 bases between.

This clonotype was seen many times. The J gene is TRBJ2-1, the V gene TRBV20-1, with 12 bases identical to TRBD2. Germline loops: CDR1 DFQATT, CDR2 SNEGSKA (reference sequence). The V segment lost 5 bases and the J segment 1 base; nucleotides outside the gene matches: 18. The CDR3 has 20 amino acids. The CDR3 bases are TGCAGTGCTTTCCCGTTTCCCGGGACTAGCGGGCGCCAATCCTACAATGAGCAGTTCTTC. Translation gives CSAFPFPGTSGRQSYNEQFF.

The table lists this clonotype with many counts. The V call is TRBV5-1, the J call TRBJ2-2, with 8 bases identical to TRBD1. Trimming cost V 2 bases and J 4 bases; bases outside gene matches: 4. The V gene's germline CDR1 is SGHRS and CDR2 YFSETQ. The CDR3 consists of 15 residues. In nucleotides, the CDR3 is TGCGCCAGCAGCTTCTCAGGGGGCTTCACCGGGGAGCTGTTTTTT. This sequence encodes CASSFSGGFTGELFF.

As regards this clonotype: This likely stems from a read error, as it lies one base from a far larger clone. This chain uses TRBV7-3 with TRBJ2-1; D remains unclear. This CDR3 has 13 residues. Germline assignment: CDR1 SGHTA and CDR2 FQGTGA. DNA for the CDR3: TGTACCAGCAGCCCAGGAGCCTACAATGAGCAGTTCTTC. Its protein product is CTSSPGAYNEQFF. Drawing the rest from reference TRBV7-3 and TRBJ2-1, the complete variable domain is GAGVSQTPSNKVTEKGKYVELRCDPISGHTALYWYRQSLGQGPEFLIYFQGTGAADDSGLPNDRFFAVRPEGSVSTLKIQRTERGDSAVYLCTSSPGAYNEQFFGPGTRLTVL.

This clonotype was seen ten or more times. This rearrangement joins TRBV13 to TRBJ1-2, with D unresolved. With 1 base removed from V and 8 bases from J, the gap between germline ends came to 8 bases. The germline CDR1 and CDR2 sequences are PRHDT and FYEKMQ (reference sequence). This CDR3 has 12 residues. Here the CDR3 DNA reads TGTGCCAGCAGCTTAGTCAGGCAAGGCTACACCTTC. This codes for CASSLVRQGYTF.